Below are 3 T cell receptor beta chains sequenced from a single sample in a study of human T cells and chemical hapten exposure. Time point meaning: pre-sensitization, week 0. Specified treatment: therapeutic diphenylcyclopropenone sensitization with weekly scalp DPC. One entry per CDR3 protein, called by TCRdb with MiXCR from the RACE reads. The sample carries about 350,000 distinct CDR3 sequences, around 5.5% recorded once. Sample: whole blood, taken in connection with sensitization to the hapten diphenylcyclopropenone (DPC). Every receptor here comes from a woman younger than 35 with alopecia areata. Some clones in this sample may be carry-over from other donors' samples.

This clonotype was observed many times. CDR3 nucleotide sequence: TGTGCCAGCAGCCCCCCGGGACAGGAAGCTTTCTTT. This sequence encodes CASSPPGQEAFF. This sequence joins TRBV3-1 and TRBJ1-1, with TRBD1 matching over 7 bases. CDR1 is LGHDT, CDR2 YNNKEL, per germline (reference sequence). The CDR3 runs 12 residues. V gave up 4 bases and J gave up 8 bases; unmatched junction bases: 4.

The J gene is TRBJ2-3, the V gene TRBV29-1, with 7 bases matching TRBD1. CDR3 length: 10 amino acids. Trimming took 6 bases from V and 7 from J; bases not matched to a gene: 1. Germline V gene sequence: CDR1 SQVTM, CDR2 ANQGSEA. The CDR3 loop is CSVGQNTQYF. In nucleotides, the CDR3 is TGCAGCGTGGGACAGAATACGCAGTATTTT.

This clonotype was observed a handful of times. This rearrangement joins TRBV12-3 or TRBV12-4 to TRBJ1-2; D remains unclear. V shed 3 bases and J shed 7 bases, with 12 bases lying between them. This CDR3 contains 13 residues. CDR3 DNA: TGTGCCAGCAGTTTTGGGGAATCTTCTGGCTACACCTTC. Amino acid sequence: CASSFGESSGYTF.